These 5 T cell receptor beta chains were sequenced from one sample in a study of Graves' ophthalmopathy and Graves' hyperthyroidism (dated by TCRdb to about 2018). TCRdb names Illumina HiSeq 2000 as the instrument used. For repertoire sequencing, TCR beta CDR3 regions were amplified from RNA transcripts. A first-round RT-PCR used HTBI primers with the Qiagen OneStep RT-PCR kit, followed by a second-round multiplex PCR, size selection and purification. Through fastp at Q25 and MiXCR, TCRdb rebuilt clones from the public reads, retaining in-frame beta chains. Every distinct CDR3 protein forms one entry, paired with its most common genes and DNA. The sample records nearly 400,000 distinct CDR3 sequences, roughly 18% of which are singletons. 1.6% of the sample is taken by the ten largest. Sequenced input: peripheral blood. Receptors originate from a woman younger than 30 with Graves' ophthalmopathy. Donor details come from another sample of the same person, matched by shared clones.

This sequence joins TRBV28 and TRBJ1-5, with D unresolved. This CDR3 comprises 16 residues. The ends were cut back, 5 bases at V and 0 bases at J, with 14 bases in the middle. Germline V gene sequence: CDR1 MDHEN, CDR2 SYDVKM. The CDR3 is CASSPMKAYSNQPQHF. Written as DNA, the CDR3 is TGTGCCAGCAGTCCCATGAAGGCTTATAGCAATCAGCCCCAGCATTTT.

The table lists this clonotype with a few counts. This rearrangement joins TRBV6-1 to TRBJ1-6, with a possible D match to TRBD1 (6 bases). There are 14 residues in the CDR3. Deletions cut 6 bases from V and 8 bases from J, with 14 bases between. CDR1 and CDR2 (germline): MNHNS, SASEGT. In DNA, the CDR3 is TGTGCCAGCAGCTCCGACAGGATCGATTCACCCCTCCACTTT. Residues: CASSSDRIDSPLHF.

In this sample, this clonotype turned up many times. The CDR3 protein is CATSRDRLLRGLSEGSTEAFF. The CDR3 DNA follows: TGTGCCACCAGCAGAGATCGATTACTCCGGGGGCTTTCTGAGGGGAGCACTGAAGCTTTCTTT. J is TRBJ1-1 and V is TRBV15, with D possibly TRBD1 on 6 matching bases. Germline lookup yields CDR1 LNHNV and CDR2 YYDKDF (reference sequence). The CDR3 totals 21 residues. V lost 0 bases and J lost 4, with 30 bases in between. The variable domain in full, with the rest retrieved from reference TRBV15 and TRBJ1-1, is DAMVIQNPRYQVTQFGKPVTLSCSQTLNHNVMYWYQQKSSQAPKLLFHYYDKDFNNEADTPDNFQSRRPNTSFCFLDIRSPGLGDTAMYLCATSRDRLLRGLSEGSTEAFFGQGTRLTVV.

This clonotype has at least ten counts. V is TRBV28 and J is TRBJ1-1; D is perhaps TRBD1 (5 bases). This CDR3 is 17 amino acids long. Germline CDR1 MDHEN, CDR2 SYDVKM. V lost 7 bases, J lost 1 base, and 22 bases lay in between. The CDR3 reads CASTVGPRTYGNTEAFF. As DNA, the CDR3 is TGTGCCAGCACGGTGGGACCCCGTACCTATGGGAACACTGAAGCTTTCTTT.

This clonotype was detected only once. The chain joins TRBV12-3 or TRBV12-4 to TRBJ1-2, with a possible D match to TRBD1 (5 bases). The CDR3 spans 13 residues. V was cut by 2 bases and J by 6 bases, with 10 bases left in between. CDR3 DNA: TGTGCCAGCAGTTTAAAGTACAGGAATGGCTACACCTTC. Its protein is CASSLKYRNGYTF.